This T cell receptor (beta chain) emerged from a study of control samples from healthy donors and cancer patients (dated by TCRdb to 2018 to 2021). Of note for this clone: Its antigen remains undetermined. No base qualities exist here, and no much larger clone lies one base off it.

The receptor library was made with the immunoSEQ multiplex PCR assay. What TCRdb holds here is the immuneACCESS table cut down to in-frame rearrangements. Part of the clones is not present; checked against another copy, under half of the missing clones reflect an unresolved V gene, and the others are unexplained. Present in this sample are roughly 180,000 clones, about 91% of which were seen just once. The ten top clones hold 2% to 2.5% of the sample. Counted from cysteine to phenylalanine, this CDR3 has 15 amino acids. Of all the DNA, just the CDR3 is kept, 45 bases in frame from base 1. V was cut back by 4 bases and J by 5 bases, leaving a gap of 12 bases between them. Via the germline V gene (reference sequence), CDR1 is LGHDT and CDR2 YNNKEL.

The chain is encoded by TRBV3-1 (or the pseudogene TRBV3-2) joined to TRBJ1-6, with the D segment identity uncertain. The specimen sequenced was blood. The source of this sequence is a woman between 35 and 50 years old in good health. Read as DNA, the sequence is TGTGCCAGCAGCCTCCTCGCCTGGGATAATTCACCCCTCCACTTT. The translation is CASSLLAWDNSPLHF.